This passage covers 14 T cell receptor beta chains from one sample sequenced in a study of cytomegalovirus exposure and HLA in healthy donors. PCR amplification relied on 60 Vbeta primers (plus 13 Jbeta primers). Here immunoSEQ multiplex PCR was the method, and the copy in TCRdb shows in-frame clones only, minus some. Among 100,000 to 150,000 clones listed, 74% were seen once. The sample taken for sequencing was PBMCs. These receptor sequences come from a woman aged 45-65 years in good health and CMV-seropositive.

The V gene is TRBV6-4, the J gene TRBJ2-2; D is unclear. This CDR3 comprises 14 residues. Germline loops: CDR1 MRHNA, CDR2 SNTAGT. Between the trimmed V and J ends, which lost 4 bases and 3 bases, there was a span of 9 bases. CDR3 sequence (DNA): TGTGCCAGCAGTGCTCTAACCGACACCGGGGAGCTGTTTTTT. This translates into CASSALTDTGELFF.

This sequence joins TRBV9 and TRBJ2-5; 7 bases line up with TRBD2. Germline V lookup: CDR1 SGDLS, CDR2 YYNGEE. The CDR3 totals 16 residues. With V trimmed by 0 bases and J by 1 base, 6 bases remained unmatched. The CDR3 sequence is CASSVAGRGFQETQYF. CDR3 sequence (DNA): TGTGCCAGCAGCGTAGCCGGGCGGGGGTTCCAAGAGACCCAGTACTTC.

In this sample, this clone turned up once. The chain employs TRBV7-6 and TRBJ1-6; unclear D gene. Germline V CDR1 and CDR2: SGHVS, FNYEAQ. This CDR3 comprises 13 residues. V lost 2 bases to trimming and J lost 10 bases, with 9 bases between them. The DNA of the CDR3 is TGTGCCAGCAGCTTAAACTCGGTGTCACCCCTCCACTTT. Its protein product is CASSLNSVSPLHF.

The chain is built from TRBV2 and TRBJ1-3, with D possibly matching TRBD1 (5 bases). The CDR3 totals 16 residues. Germline CDR1 SNHLY, CDR2 FYNNEI. The V end lost 5 bases, the J end lost 0 bases, and 14 bases lay between the germline ends. The CDR3 loop reads CASSFLGARSGNTIYF. CDR3 nucleotide sequence: TGTGCCAGCAGTTTCCTTGGGGCCCGCTCTGGAAACACCATATATTTT.

Concerning this clone itself: One junction end disagrees with the germline gene, perhaps due to a read error. The V gene is TRBV7-7, the J gene TRBJ2-5, with a tentative D call TRBD1 (6 bases). CDR1 is SSHAT and CDR2 is FNYEAQ in the germline V gene (reference sequence). This CDR3 is built from 14 residues. The CDR3 DNA follows: TGTGCTAGCAGCTTAGGGACAAACCAAGAGACCCAGTACTTC. It yields the protein CASSLGTNQETQYF.

This chain connects TRBV5-6 to TRBJ2-7; TRBD1 agrees at 7 bases. The CDR3 is 15 residues long. Germline V gene sequence: CDR1 SGHDT, CDR2 YYEEEE. J was trimmed by 5 bases and V by 2 bases; bases with no gene match: 10. The CDR3 loop reads CASSFTPTGVHEQYF. The CDR3 DNA is TGTGCCAGCAGCTTTACCCCCACAGGGGTCCACGAGCAGTACTTC.

The chain couples TRBV25-1 to TRBJ2-7; the D gene is possibly TRBD1 (6 bases). Trimming removed 4 bases at V and 6 bases at J, with 16 bases between. The CDR3 spans 14 residues. Germline values: CDR1 MGHDK, CDR2 SYGVNS. CDR3 bases: TGTGCCAGCAGTGTATTGACAGGACGAGGCGAGCAGTACTTC. As protein: CASSVLTGRGEQYF.

The gene calls are TRBV5-4 and TRBJ2-2; the D is unclear. The length of the CDR3 is 12 residues. Trimming left V 5 bases short and J 2 bases short, with 4 bases between. Germline-derived CDR1 and CDR2 are SGHNT and YYREEE (reference sequence). CDR3 loop: CASSSNTGELFF. In nucleotides, the CDR3 is TGTGCCAGCAGTTCAAACACCGGGGAGCTGTTTTTT.

With regard to this clone: The junction differs from germline at one of its ends, possibly a read error. The chain employs TRBV2 and TRBJ1-2; 7 positions match TRBD1. Germline V CDR1 and CDR2: SNHLY, FYNNEI. CDR3 length: 13 amino acids. The CDR3 here is CASGTGVNYGYPF. In DNA, the CDR3 is TGTGCCAGCGGAACAGGGGTGAACTATGGCTACCCCTTC.

J is TRBJ1-1 and V is TRBV7-6; D gene uncertain. The germline V gene has CDR1 SGHVS and CDR2 FNYEAQ. V shed 1 base and J shed 0 bases, with 15 bases lying between them. The CDR3 has 17 residues. CDR3 amino acids: CASSLVAPGFMNTEAFF. CDR3 nucleotide sequence: TGTGCCAGCAGCTTAGTCGCACCGGGATTCATGAACACTGAAGCTTTCTTT.

This clone appeared a single time. The V gene is TRBV27, the J gene TRBJ2-1; 8 positions match TRBD1. Germline assignment: CDR1 MNHEY and CDR2 SMNVEV (reference sequence). The CDR3 length is 15 residues. The V gene end was trimmed by 3 bases and the J gene end by 8 bases; junction bases not matched to a gene: 9. The CDR3 sequence: CASSLTGVAGHEQFF. The DNA for the CDR3 is TGTGCCAGCAGTTTGACAGGGGTGGCGGGGCATGAGCAGTTCTTC.

J is TRBJ1-2 and V is TRBV7-8, with no clear D. V gave up 2 bases and J gave up 0 bases, with 13 bases separating them. The germline V gene has CDR1 SGHVS and CDR2 FQNEAQ. This CDR3 comprises 16 residues. CDR3 DNA: TGTGCCAGCAGCTTATCGCACGGCGGCGCTAACTATGGCTACACCTTC. Protein sequence: CASSLSHGGANYGYTF. The whole variable domain, filled in from reference TRBV7-8 and TRBJ1-2, reads GAGVSQSPRYKVAKRGQDVALRCDPISGHVSLFWYQQALGQGPEFLTYFQNEAQLDKSGLPSDRFFAERPEGSVSTLKIQRTQQEDSAVYLCASSLSHGGANYGYTFGSGTRLTVV.

The chain uses TRBV29-1 and TRBJ2-1, with 7 bases aligning to TRBD2. The CDR3 has 13 residues. Germline V gives CDR1 SQVTM, CDR2 ANQGSEA. Losses at the gene ends were 6 bases for V and 6 bases for J; bases not matched to a gene: 8. The CDR3 spells CSVTLGTTNEQFF. The CDR3 nucleotides are TGCAGCGTGACCCTAGGGACTACCAATGAGCAGTTCTTC.

The chain recombines TRBV9 with TRBJ1-1; D is undetermined. V was trimmed by 5 bases and J by 11 bases, leaving 13 bases between them. The CDR3 covers 11 residues. Germline V lookup: CDR1 SGDLS, CDR2 YYNGEE. The CDR3 DNA reads as TGTGCCAGCAGTAACGGGGTGGAGGCTTTCTTT. This translates into CASSNGVEAFF.